This is a list of T cell receptor beta chains from one sample in a study of Ad26.COV2.S vaccination and SARS-CoV-2 variants. The assay was immunoSEQ multiplex PCR, and TCRdb's table has in-frame clones only and misses some. Among some 320,000 clones listed, around 85% were seen once. Sequences were derived from peripheral blood, sampled in a trial of Ad26.COV2.S vaccine versus placebo. The receptor set was obtained from a person aged 18-65 years who received the Ad26.COV2.S COVID-19 vaccine or a placebo. CDR3s include the opening cysteine and the closing phenylalanine or tryptophan. The D gene is left open where the match is weak. Not all rows give a size; the values are once, few, many and, for expanded clones, a class.

abundance	j_gene	v_gene	d_gene	CDR3nt	CDR3aa
-	TRBJ1-2	TRBV5-1	TRBD1	TGCGCCAGCAGCTTGGAGGGACAGGGGTCCGAGGATGGCTACACCTTC	CASSLEGQGSEDGYTF
-	TRBJ1-4	TRBV11-2	-	TGTGCCAGCAGCTTAGATCGCGGAGGGGGGAATGAAAAACTGTTTTTT	CASSLDRGGGNEKLFF
-	TRBJ2-3	TRBV5-1	TRBD2	TGCGCCAGCAGCTCGGTTCCAAGAGATCCAGCGGGGCTCACAGATACGCAGTATTTT	CASSSVPRDPAGLTDTQYF
few	TRBJ2-3	TRBV5-1	TRBD2	TGCGCCAGCAGCTTGGGAGCTAGCGGGGTCACAGATACGCAGTATTTT	CASSLGASGVTDTQYF
-	TRBJ1-1	TRBV2	TRBD1	TGTGCCAGCAGTTCAGGCAGGGGGCGGGGGATGAACACTGAAGCTTTCTTT	CASSSGRGRGMNTEAFF
-	TRBJ1-2	TRBV5-1	-	TGCGCCAGCAGCTTGGGCCCGGCAGACCCCTATGGCTACACCTTC	CASSLGPADPYGYTF
-	TRBJ2-3	TRBV11-2	-	TGTGCCAGCAGCTTATCCCTCACAGATACGCAGTATTTT	CASSLSLTDTQYF
-	TRBJ1-1	TRBV4-1	-	TGCGCCAGCAGCCCGAGTTCAGGGACCCCGTTCGGACTCAACACTGAAGCTTTCTTT	CASSPSSGTPFGLNTEAFF
-	TRBJ2-3	TRBV7-9	TRBD2	TGTGCCAGCAGCTTAACCGGGACCTACGGGAGGGCAGATACGCAGTATTTT	CASSLTGTYGRADTQYF
-	TRBJ2-1	TRBV11-2	-	TGTGCCAGCAGCTTAACCCCGGCAAGTGAGCAGTTCTTC	CASSLTPASEQFF
-	TRBJ2-7	TRBV21-1	-	TGTGCCAGCAGCAAAGGAGGGAGACAGAGTCTTCCTAGTGAGCAGTACTTC	CASSKGGRQSLPSEQYF
-	TRBJ2-1	TRBV11-2	-	TGTGCCAGCAGCTTAGATCTGGCGGGGGCGGGTAGATATGAGCAGTTCTTC	CASSLDLAGAGRYEQFF
once	TRBJ2-2	TRBV2	-	TGTGCCAGCAGTGAAACGGGGTGGAGCGGGGAGCTGTTTTTT	CASSETGWSGELFF
once	TRBJ2-1	TRBV28	TRBD2	TGTGCCAGCAGACCCTATAGCGGGAGCTCCTACAATGAGCAGTTCTTC	CASRPYSGSSYNEQFF
-	TRBJ1-6	TRBV27	TRBD1	TGTGCCAGCAGTGTAATAATGGGGACAGGGCCCTCTCGGGGAAGGAATTCACCCCTCCACTTT	CASSVIMGTGPSRGRNSPLHF
-	TRBJ2-3	TRBV27	-	TGTGCCAGCAGGCCCCGCACAGATACGCAGTATTTT	CASRPRTDTQYF
few	TRBJ1-1	TRBV2	-	TGTGCCAGCAGTAGAGAAACTGAAGCTTTCTTT	CASSRETEAFF
-	TRBJ2-5	TRBV27	TRBD1	TGTGCCAGCAGTTCGACAGGGTACCAAGAGACCCAGTACTTC	CASSSTGYQETQYF
-	TRBJ1-1	TRBV5-4	TRBD1	TGTGCCAGCAGCCCGGGACAGGGGAACACTGAAGCTTTCTTT	CASSPGQGNTEAFF
-	TRBJ2-3	TRBV5-4	-	TGTGCCAGCAGCCCGGGGGCCAGCCCCAGCACAGATACGCAGTATTTT	CASSPGASPSTDTQYF
-	TRBJ1-1	TRBV28	-	TGTGCCAGCCCACCGGGAGCTGCTATCATGAACACTGAAGCTTTCTTT	CASPPGAAIMNTEAFF
-	TRBJ1-2	TRBV11-2	-	TGTGCCAGCAGCTTCTCGAACTATGGCTACACCTTC	CASSFSNYGYTF
once	TRBJ1-5	TRBV28	-	TGTGCCAGCAGTTTAAACCCCGGACAGATCAATCAGCCCCAGCATTTT	CASSLNPGQINQPQHF
-	TRBJ2-7	TRBV7-9	-	TGTGCCAGCAGCTTGGAGGGGGGGACCGAGCAGTACTTC	CASSLEGGTEQYF
-	TRBJ1-1	TRBV5-4	-	TGTGCCAGCAGCCGCAAGACGGGGAACACTGAAGCTTTCTTT	CASSRKTGNTEAFF
-	TRBJ2-3	TRBV5-1	TRBD2	TGCGCCAGCAGCTACGCCAATAGCGGGGGTGGGACAGATACGCAGTATTTT	CASSYANSGGGTDTQYF
-	TRBJ1-5	TRBV20-1	-	TGCAGTGCTAGTCTGCGAGGGGGGGGAATACAGCCCCAGCATTTT	CSASLRGGGIQPQHF
-	TRBJ1-5	TRBV4-1	-	TGCGCCAGCAGCCATCTGACCAATAGTGGGCCCCAGCATTTT	CASSHLTNSGPQHF
-	TRBJ1-2	TRBV29-1	-	TGCAGCGTTGTCTTGACCTATGGCTACACCTTC	CSVVLTYGYTF
once	TRBJ1-2	TRBV20-1	-	TGCAGTGCTAGTAATCAGGAGAACTATGGCTACACCTTC	CSASNQENYGYTF
-	TRBJ2-2	TRBV11-3	TRBD2	TGTGCCAGCAGCCGCGGGGGGGCCGGCGGGGAGCTGTTTTTT	CASSRGGAGGELFF
-	TRBJ2-3	TRBV5-1	-	TGCGCCAGCAGCTTTTCGACAGATACGCAGTATTTT	CASSFSTDTQYF
-	TRBJ1-5	TRBV3-1/TRBV3-2	-	TGTGCCAGCAGCTACGAGACAGGAATCAATCAGCCCCAGCATTTT	CASSYETGINQPQHF
-	TRBJ2-7	TRBV5-4	-	TGTGCCAGCAGCTTGCCAGGGGATGTGCAGTACTTC	CASSLPGDVQYF
-	TRBJ1-3	TRBV5-1	TRBD1	TGCGCCAGCTCCGTACCACCGGGACAGGGGGCGCCTGGAAACACCATATATTTT	CASSVPPGQGAPGNTIYF
few	TRBJ1-2	TRBV3-1/TRBV3-2	-	TGTGCCAGCAGCCAAGAAACTTTCCGAACAGGGTTGGCCTATGGCTACACCTTC	CASSQETFRTGLAYGYTF
-	TRBJ2-2	TRBV30	TRBD2	TGTGCCTGGAGTCAGCGGGGGTTCACGAACACCGGGGAGCTGTTTTTT	CAWSQRGFTNTGELFF
-	TRBJ2-3	TRBV7-7	TRBD1	TGTGCTAGCAGCGCCTATCTCCCCCGGGACAGCCGAGCAGATACGCAGTATTTT	CASSAYLPRDSRADTQYF
-	TRBJ1-2	TRBV6-6	-	TGTGCCAGCAGTTACCCCGGGCAGACATCTAACTATGGCTACACCTTC	CASSYPGQTSNYGYTF
-	TRBJ2-1	TRBV10-3	-	TGTGCCATCACCCCGGGACCCTACAATGAGCAGTTCTTC	CAITPGPYNEQFF
few	TRBJ1-3	TRBV10-3	-	TGTGCCATCATCCGGGACGGTGGAAACACCATATATTTT	CAIIRDGGNTIYF
-	TRBJ1-1	TRBV12-3/TRBV12-4	-	TGTGCCAGCAGTCTAACAGAGTACACTGAAGCTTTCTTT	CASSLTEYTEAFF
-	TRBJ1-5	TRBV7-8	-	TGTGCCAGCAGCTTAGATGGGCAGCCCCAGCATTTT	CASSLDGQPQHF
once	TRBJ2-7	TRBV5-1	-	TGCGCCAGCAGCCCGCAATACAACGAGCAGTACTTC	CASSPQYNEQYF
once	TRBJ2-7	TRBV5-1	-	TGCGCCAGCAGCTTGCGCGACAGAGGAGAGCAGTACTTC	CASSLRDRGEQYF
-	TRBJ2-1	TRBV5-1	TRBD2	TGCGCCAGCAGCCCTAGCGGGGGGGCTTATGAGCAGTTCTTC	CASSPSGGAYEQFF
-	TRBJ1-2	TRBV28	TRBD1	TGTGCCAGCAGTGATCCCGGGACAGGGGACGGCTACACCTTC	CASSDPGTGDGYTF